This T cell receptor (beta chain) was identified during a study of blood T cells in healthy people across ages. Overall study findings and caveats: The CMV status of each donor remained undetermined, and this could have confounded shifts in expanded clonotypes.

Trimming removed 2 bases at V and 3 bases at J, with 4 bases between. Germline assignment: CDR1 GTSNPN and CDR2 SVGIG (reference sequence). The CDR3 has 11 residues. For every donor, a draw yielded around 10 milliliters of peripheral blood. Remarks on this clonotype: The target antigen is unknown.

The authors ran a second PCR of 7 to 11 cycles using a sample-barcoded 5' primer and a J-beta primer mix. TCRdb re-derived calls from the 5' RACE reads in MiXCR, one entry per CDR3 protein. The table includes about 590,000 distinct CDR3 sequences, less than 35% detected once. The sequence was collected from a woman over 75 in good health. J is TRBJ1-2 and V is TRBV30; D is uncertain. The specimen was blood. The CDR3 DNA follows: TGTGCCTGGAGTTATGACTATGGCTACACCTTC. Protein product: CAWSYDYGYTF.